This T cell receptor (beta chain) was sequenced during a study of shared clonotypes between healthy human individuals (dated by TCRdb to the early 2020s). With regard to the full study: Three men and two women, aged 18 to 49 years, made up the cohort. For each donor, CD4 naive and CD4 memory were each given three plates, CD8 naive was given two plates, and CD8 memory was given one plate. The study deeply sequenced blood TCR repertoires of five healthy adults to estimate repertoire size and the extent of clonotype sharing between individuals. Different laboratories and diverse techniques were used to prepare libraries and sequence TCR repertoires, to increase sequencing depth and limit assay-specific biases. Between about 0.9 and 9 billion PBMCs per donor were obtained by leukapheresis. Results the study describes overall, beyond this receptor: The genetic and exposure-history diversity represented was limited by the small number of donors. Higher generation probabilities were observed for clonotypes shared by all four sorted-subset donors than for non-shared clonotypes. Naive subsets generally had larger estimated clonotype richness than memory subsets did. Across several donors, 4.5% to 6.5% of naive CD4, roughly 3.5% of naive CD8, under 2.5% of memory CD4, and approximately 0.42% of memory CD8 clonotypes were shared. Sampling was restricted to blood, and TCR repertoires in tissue are likely to differ from TCR repertoires in blood. Pairwise subsampling indicated that sequencing depth was expected to affect the degree of clonotype sharing among donors. Incomplete sequencing was indicated by rarefaction of sorted-subset datasets, despite the large sequencing depth.

CD8 naive samples were obtained by positive selection for CCR7 among CD45RO-negative cells, yielding a CD45RA+CCR7+ population from which TemRA cells were excluded. The donors were healthy, HIV-negative adults who had no recently reported acute infections or vaccinations. All donors were Caucasian adults living in Nashville, Tennessee, USA. After blood collection by leukapheresis, PBMCs were isolated using Ficoll-Histopaque density gradient centrifugation and then cryopreserved in the vapor phase of liquid nitrogen. Purity and quantity of every magnetically sorted T cell population were checked by analytical flow cytometry. Genomic DNA was isolated from each sorted fraction and quantified by UV absorbance on a Nanodrop 2000c. About this clone itself: Its specific antigen is unknown. No per-base quality is available; no much larger clone lies one base away.

The CDR3 numbers 15 residues from cysteine through phenylalanine. Only the CDR3 region is kept as DNA, spanning 45 bases read in frame from base 1. CDR1 and CDR2 were assigned from the germline V gene (reference sequence) as GTSNPN and SVGIG. V is pared back by 2 bases and J by 3 bases, with 17 bases lying between the germline termini. TCR CDR3 regions were amplified from genomic DNA by multiplex PCR using the deep immunoSEQ assay. Extracted genomic DNA from each cell subset was spread evenly across all wells of several immunoSEQ 96-well plates, with each plate serving as a replicate. For sorted subsets, about 200 ng genomic DNA, equal to approximately 30,000 T cell genomes, was loaded into each replicate PCR. Purified libraries were measured with a Qubit 3.0 fluorometer, size-checked on a Bioanalyzer 2100, and measured again with the KAPA Library Quantification kit. Every immunoSEQ 96-well plate was sequenced on a separate single-read 150-cycle Illumina NextSeq 550 flow cell. Processing in the source paper ran as follows. Because only junctional sequences without quality scores were contained in the immunoSEQ output, filtering matching that applied to full-length reads could not be performed. To assign V/J genes and CDR3, sequences were annotated against IMGT germline references using PyIR, a Python wrapper for IgBLAST v1.9. Reads with weak V/J assignments (E-value above 1e-6), missing CDR3, stop codons, out-of-frame junctions, or ambiguous translated residues were removed. A V3J clonotype was defined by an identical inferred V gene, J gene, and CDR3 amino acid sequence. Percentage overlap between repertoires was computed as shared unique clonotypes divided by the size of the smaller repertoire. RTK rarefaction, the Chao1 estimator, and Recon v2.1 estimates of unobserved clonotypes were used to assess repertoire richness. Generation probabilities were computed with OLGA for all TCRbeta clonotypes obtained by the gDNA method from several donors. In TCRdb, the immuneACCESS table is reduced to in-frame sequences with V and J assigned. These tables do not hold every clone; where another copy was compared, an unresolved V gene accounts for under half, and the others remain unexplained. V and J calls and clone size are as listed in that table; D and trimming were resolved from the DNA. This sample lists some 2,000,000 clones; around 96% were detected once. The ten top clones hold about 1.1% of the sample.

The sample comprised naive CD8+ T cells sorted from blood. The meaning of the sample's cell subset or site label: CD45RA+CCR7+. The sequence came from a man between 18 and 35 years old in good health. The sequence is built from TRBV30 and TRBJ2-7, with the identity of the D gene unclear. The CDR3 protein is CAWSPKFDTFYEQYF. At the DNA level, the sequence is TGTGCCTGGAGTCCTAAATTTGACACCTTCTACGAGCAGTACTTC.